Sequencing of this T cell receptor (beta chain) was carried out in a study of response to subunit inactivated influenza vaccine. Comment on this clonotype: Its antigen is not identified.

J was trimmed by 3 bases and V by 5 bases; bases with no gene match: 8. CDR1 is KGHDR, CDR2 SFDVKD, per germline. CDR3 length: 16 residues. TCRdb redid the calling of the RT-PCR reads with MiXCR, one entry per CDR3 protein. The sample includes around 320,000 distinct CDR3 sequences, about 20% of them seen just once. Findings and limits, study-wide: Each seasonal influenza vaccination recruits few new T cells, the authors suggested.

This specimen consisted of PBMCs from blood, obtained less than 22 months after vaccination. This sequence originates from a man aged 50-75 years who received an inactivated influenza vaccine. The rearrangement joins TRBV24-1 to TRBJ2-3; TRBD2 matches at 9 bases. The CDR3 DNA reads TGTGCCACCAGTGGAGGCGGGAGGGCCGGGACAGATACGCAGTATTTT. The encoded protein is CATSGGGRAGTDTQYF.